The clone carrying this TCR beta chain was seen a single time. The data derive from a study of T cell changes during pregnancy in multiple sclerosis. The protocol was immunoSEQ multiplex PCR, while the TCRdb copy is restricted to in-frame clones and leaves out a portion. The sample lists around 64,000 clones; about nine tenths were seen once. V dropped 1 base and J dropped 0 bases, with 3 bases sitting between them. The CDR3 loop spans 13 amino acids. Germline CDR1 is SGHRS and CDR2 is YFSETQ. Sequenced here: CD4+ T cells from peripheral blood mononuclear cells, sampled after pregnancy. The chain is built from TRBV5-1 and TRBJ2-3; no reliable D call. This clonotype was obtained from a female donor with multiple sclerosis, enrolled in a pregnancy study. As DNA, the CDR3 is TGCGCCAGCAGCTTGCCGAGCACAGATACGCAGTATTTT. Its protein product is CASSLPSTDTQYF.